This is a list of T cell receptor beta chains from one sample in a study of blood T cell repertoires in COVID-19. Generated by immunoSEQ multiplex PCR, the TCRdb table keeps only in-frame clones and is missing some. The table includes approximately 50,000 clones, 82% detected once. Specimen: peripheral blood. These receptors originate from a man older than 75 with COVID-19, enrolled during active disease. Each CDR3 is given with its conserved first and last residue. A D gene is named only where the DNA matches it firmly. Not every row has a clone size; where given, it reads once, few, many or a size class.

V	size	D	J	CDR3	DNA
TRBV19	-	TRBD1	TRBJ1-2	CASSVTGDPYGYTF	TGTGCCAGTAGTGTTACAGGGGATCCCTATGGCTACACCTTC
TRBV7-9	-	-	TRBJ1-4	CASSLAGGNEKLFF	TGTGCCAGCAGCTTAGCAGGGGGTAATGAAAAACTGTTTTTT
TRBV6-2/TRBV6-3	few	-	TRBJ1-1	CASSYSEEAPGTEAFF	TGTGCCAGCAGTTACTCGGAGGAGGCGCCGGGTACTGAAGCTTTCTTT
TRBV3-1/TRBV3-2	-	TRBD1	TRBJ1-1	CASSQDGGQAAEAFF	TGTGCCAGCAGCCAAGATGGGGGACAGGCGGCTGAAGCTTTCTTT
TRBV7-9	-	-	TRBJ2-7	CASSSSGTYEQYF	TGTGCCAGCAGCTCGTCCGGGACCTACGAGCAGTACTTC
TRBV7-2	-	-	TRBJ2-1	CASSLGPSEYNEQFF	TGTGCCAGCAGCTTAGGGCCTAGCGAATACAATGAGCAGTTCTTC
TRBV27	once	-	TRBJ1-2	CASSLTGDRGYTF	TGTGCCAGCAGTTTAACGGGGGACCGTGGCTACACCTTC
TRBV4-3	once	-	TRBJ1-4	CASSLAGGFDEKLFF	TGCGCCAGCAGCCTAGCGGGAGGGTTTGATGAAAAACTGTTTTTT
TRBV19	-	-	TRBJ1-1	CASSLPGQGGTEAFF	TGTGCCAGTAGCCTCCCGGGGCAGGGAGGTACTGAAGCTTTCTTT
TRBV28	-	-	TRBJ1-2	CASSTAGQMGYTF	TGTGCCAGCTCCACGGCCGGACAGATGGGCTACACCTTC
TRBV9	-	TRBD1	TRBJ2-1	CASSISVGGRGPSNEQFF	TGTGCCAGCAGCATCTCAGTGGGGGGCAGGGGGCCTTCCAATGAGCAGTTCTTC
TRBV24-1	-	-	TRBJ2-3	CATSGTLFTDTQYF	TGTGCCACCTCCGGGACACTCTTCACAGATACGCAGTATTTT
TRBV28	-	TRBD1	TRBJ1-2	CASSIGQGAGYGYTF	TGTGCCAGCAGCATCGGACAGGGGGCAGGGTATGGCTACACCTTC
TRBV3-1/TRBV3-2	-	TRBD1	TRBJ1-1	CASSHGTGGTEAFF	TGTGCCAGCAGCCATGGGACAGGGGGCACTGAAGCTTTCTTT
TRBV30	-	TRBD1	TRBJ1-5	CAWSTGQGNQPQHF	TGTGCCTGGTCGACGGGACAGGGGAATCAGCCCCAGCATTTT
TRBV20-1	-	-	TRBJ1-5	CSASEQVTGPQHF	TGCAGTGCTAGTGAACAGGTTACAGGACCCCAGCATTTT
TRBV6-2/TRBV6-3	-	-	TRBJ1-5	CASSQTARGEQPQHF	TGTGCCAGCAGTCAAACCGCTAGGGGCGAGCAGCCCCAGCATTTT
TRBV3-1/TRBV3-2	once	TRBD2	TRBJ2-5	CASSGLAGQETQYF	TGTGCCAGCAGTGGACTAGCGGGGCAAGAGACCCAGTACTTC
TRBV6-5	-	TRBD2	TRBJ2-2	CASNGGGSGTGELFF	TGTGCCAGCAACGGTGGCGGGAGCGGTACCGGGGAGCTGTTTTTT
TRBV4-3	-	TRBD2	TRBJ2-1	CASSHLAGDAYNEQFF	TGCGCCAGCAGCCATTTAGCGGGCGATGCCTACAATGAGCAGTTCTTC
TRBV7-2	-	-	TRBJ2-1	CASSLAAGLNEQFF	TGTGCCAGCAGCTTAGCTGCAGGGTTGAATGAGCAGTTCTTC
TRBV21-1	-	-	TRBJ1-3	CASSSPPIRVGNTIYF	TGTGCCAGCAGCTCACCCCCAATCAGGGTTGGAAACACCATATATTTT
TRBV6-6	-	-	TRBJ1-3	CASSYSPQSSGNTIYF	TGTGCCAGCAGTTACTCACCACAGTCCTCTGGAAACACCATATATTTT
TRBV14	once	-	TRBJ1-3	CASSQVSGYGNTIYF	TGTGCCAGCAGCCAAGTATCCGGGTATGGAAACACCATATATTTT
TRBV7-2	once	-	TRBJ1-2	CASSLGAGNYGYTF	TGTGCCAGCAGCTTAGGGGCCGGTAACTATGGCTACACCTTC
TRBV3-1/TRBV3-2	few	TRBD1	TRBJ1-5	CASSQATGGFQPQHF	TGTGCCAGCAGCCAAGCGACAGGGGGGTTCCAGCCCCAGCATTTT
TRBV19	-	TRBD1	TRBJ1-1	CASSILGQGLTEAFF	TGTGCCAGTAGTATCCTCGGACAGGGTCTAACTGAAGCTTTCTTT
TRBV9	-	TRBD2	TRBJ2-2	CASSVTSGGTGELFF	TGTGCCAGCAGCGTTACTAGCGGGGGCACCGGGGAGCTGTTTTTT
TRBV4-1	-	TRBD2	TRBJ2-3	CASSPPGLAVPTDTQYF	TGCGCCAGCAGTCCACCGGGACTAGCGGTCCCCACAGATACGCAGTATTTT
TRBV5-6	-	-	TRBJ1-1	CASSLAYGEGEAFF	TGTGCCAGCAGCTTGGCCTACGGGGAAGGTGAAGCTTTCTTT
TRBV27	-	-	TRBJ1-6	CASSFRVDNSPLHF	TGTGCCAGCAGTTTCAGGGTGGATAATTCACCCCTCCACTTT